The 30 T cell receptor beta chains presented below share a single source sample, sequenced in a study of T cells after yellow fever vaccination. A single record per CDR3 protein comes from TCRdb applying MiXCR to the 5' RACE reads. The profile covers a few hundred thousand distinct CDR3 sequences, with roughly 8.7% appearing a single time and about 3.7% taken by the ten largest. The sequencing used CD4+ T cells sorted from PBMCs, collected 5 days after the yellow fever booster vaccination. All receptors derive from a man younger than 35 who received the YFV17D yellow fever vaccine.

The chain joins TRBV6-5 to TRBJ1-6; 7 positions match TRBD1. The germline gives CDR1 MNHEY, CDR2 SVGAGI. V was pared by 6 bases and J by 10 bases, with 12 bases of the junction left unmatched. The CDR3 is 15 amino acids. The CDR3, as DNA: TGTGCCAGCAGACCTTACAGGGGATTGGGGTCACCCCTCCACTTT. Translating it yields CASRPYRGLGSPLHF.

This clonotype occurred a few times. This chain's CDR3 is CASSPFTGGDTQYF. CDR3 bases: TGTGCCAGCAGCCCGTTTACAGGGGGAGATACGCAGTATTTT. J is TRBJ2-3 and V is TRBV5-4; 8 nucleotides agree with TRBD1. Trimming at V came to 4 bases and at J to 5 bases, leaving 6 bases not matched to a gene. The CDR3 contains 14 residues. Per the germline V gene, CDR1 is SGHNT and CDR2 is YYREEE (reference sequence).

The gene calls are TRBV4-3 and TRBJ2-2; 15 bases fit TRBD2. The J segment lost 5 bases and the V segment lost 0 bases, leaving 10 bases of the junction unmatched. Germline CDR1 is LGHNA and CDR2 is YSLEER. The CDR3 totals 20 residues. CDR3 sequence reads: CASSQDLGLAGGLPTGELFF. CDR3 nucleotide sequence: TGCGCCAGCAGCCAAGATCTGGGACTAGCGGGGGGCCTCCCAACCGGGGAGCTGTTTTTT.

V gene TRBV28 combines with J gene TRBJ2-4; D might be TRBD2 (5 bases). The CDR3 sequence is 13 residues long. The V and J ends lost 3 bases and 9 bases respectively, with 12 bases between them. Germline V gene data show CDR1 as MDHEN and CDR2 as SYDVKM. The DNA for the CDR3 is TGTGCCAGCAGTTTTTCTGGACTTGTCATTCAGTACTTC. Translated, it gives CASSFSGLVIQYF.

This clonotype came up many times. The CDR3 region is CATSENRGETQYF. The CDR3 DNA reads TGTGCCACCAGTGAGAACAGGGGGGAGACCCAGTACTTC. The rearrangement links TRBV24-1 to TRBJ2-5; 8 nucleotides align to TRBD1. The length of the CDR3 is 13 residues. The V gene end was trimmed by 4 bases and the J gene end by 5 bases; junction bases not matched to a gene: 2. The germline V gene has CDR1 KGHDR and CDR2 SFDVKD.

The J gene is TRBJ2-5, the V gene TRBV6-5, with D possibly TRBD2 on 6 matching bases. V was pared by 8 bases and J by 3 bases, with 16 bases between. Looked up from germline, CDR1 is MNHEY and CDR2 is SVGAGI. There are 14 residues in the CDR3. CDR3 amino acids: CASGPWGVKETQYF. CDR3 DNA: TGTGCCAGCGGCCCTTGGGGGGTGAAAGAGACCCAGTACTTC.

This chain uses TRBV6-2 or TRBV6-3 with TRBJ1-4; no firm D call. The germline CDR1 and CDR2 sequences are MNHEY and SVGEGT. The V end lost 7 bases, the J end lost 5 bases, and 11 bases lay between the germline ends. The CDR3 covers 13 residues. The CDR3 DNA sequence: TGTGCCAGCAACGGACGGAGAAATGAAAAACTGTTTTTT. Protein product: CASNGRRNEKLFF.

A few counts support this clonotype. The CDR3 here is CASSWGGQSNTGELFF. As DNA, the CDR3 is TGCGCCAGCAGCTGGGGGGGACAGTCGAACACCGGGGAGCTGTTTTTT. This chain joins TRBV5-1 and TRBJ2-2; D might be TRBD1 or TRBD2, each matching 7 bases. The V and J ends lost 3 bases and 0 bases respectively, with 12 bases between them. CDR1 and CDR2 (germline): SGHRS, YFSETQ. The CDR3 runs to 16 residues.

The V gene is TRBV5-4, the J gene TRBJ2-5; 9 bases match TRBD2. V trimming: 0 bases; J trimming: 0 bases; junction bases outside the gene matches: 9. The CDR3 has 18 residues. Germline lookup yields CDR1 SGHNT and CDR2 YYREEE (reference sequence). DNA of the CDR3: TGTGCCAGCAGCTTGGCCCCAGGGCTAGCGGGGTACCAAGAGACCCAGTACTTC. Translation gives CASSLAPGLAGYQETQYF.

The chain uses TRBV6-2 or TRBV6-3 and TRBJ2-3, with 9 bases that match TRBD1. The CDR3 is 14 residues long. The J segment lost 6 bases and the V segment lost 6 bases, leaving 7 bases of the junction unmatched. CDR1 MNHEY and CDR2 SVGEGT come from the germline V gene. CDR3 residues: CASRTTGGWDTQYF. The CDR3 nucleotides are TGTGCCAGCAGAACTACAGGGGGCTGGGATACGCAGTATTTT.

This clonotype was counted only a few times. The chain recombines TRBV12-3 or TRBV12-4 with TRBJ1-2; perhaps TRBD1 as D (5 bases). The V and J ends lost 5 bases and 2 bases respectively, with 15 bases between them. There are 15 residues in the CDR3. Written as DNA, the CDR3 is TGTGCCAGCAGTCCAGGCATGGGGCACAACTATGGCTACACCTTC. It yields the protein CASSPGMGHNYGYTF.

This clonotype showed up many times. CDR3: CASSLGLTAGADTGELFF. DNA of the CDR3: TGTGCCAGCAGCTTAGGTCTTACAGCAGGGGCGGACACCGGGGAGCTGTTTTTT. This sequence joins TRBV7-9 and TRBJ2-2, with D possibly TRBD1 on 6 matching bases. CDR1 is SEHNR and CDR2 is FQNEAQ in the germline V gene (reference sequence). V was cut by 1 base and J by 3 bases, with 18 bases left in between. The CDR3 runs 18 residues.

This clonotype was found many times. V is TRBV7-9 and J is TRBJ2-2; TRBD1 agrees at 8 bases. Looked up from germline, CDR1 is SEHNR and CDR2 is FQNEAQ (reference sequence). Trimming removed 5 bases from V and 4 bases from J; junction bases left unmatched: 3. This CDR3 spans 14 amino acids. The DNA for the CDR3 is TGTGCCAGCAGCGAACAGGGGGGCACCGGGGAGCTGTTTTTT. Encoded protein: CASSEQGGTGELFF.

V usage is TRBV6-5 and J usage is TRBJ1-4; no clear D. Trimming removed 5 bases at V and 10 bases at J, with 17 bases between. The CDR3 sequence is 14 residues long. The germline CDR1 and CDR2 sequences are MNHEY and SVGAGI. CDR3 region: CASSVDRALGKLFF. The DNA for the CDR3 is TGTGCCAGCAGTGTTGACCGGGCCCTGGGAAAACTGTTTTTT.

This clonotype was detected a few times. The genes are TRBV18 and TRBJ1-6; 7 bases agree with TRBD1. V lost 6 bases, J lost 10 bases, and 12 bases stayed unmatched. The CDR3 runs 15 residues. Per germline, CDR1 KGHSH and CDR2 LQKENI. The CDR3 reads CASSTGTGSRSPLHF. Written as DNA, the CDR3 is TGTGCCAGCTCGACAGGGACGGGTTCCCGCTCACCCCTCCACTTT.

The V call is TRBV6-5, the J call TRBJ1-1; TRBD1 might be the D (5 bases). V was cut by 0 bases and J by 9 bases, with 14 bases left in between. The CDR3 extends over 14 amino acids. Germline-derived CDR1 and CDR2 are MNHEY and SVGAGI. The DNA for the CDR3 is TGTGCCAGCAGTTACTCCGGACTCCCAGGGAAAGCTTTCTTT. This gives the protein CASSYSGLPGKAFF.

This clonotype was observed at least ten times. This rearrangement joins TRBV24-1 to TRBJ2-2, with 7 bases aligning to TRBD1. V gave up 9 bases and J gave up 1 base; unmatched junction bases: 1. Germline values: CDR1 KGHDR, CDR2 SFDVKD. This CDR3 spans 13 amino acids. CDR3 DNA sequence: TGTGCCACCGGGGACAGGAACACCGGGGAGCTGTTTTTT. Its protein is CATGDRNTGELFF.

There are a few counts of this clonotype. J is TRBJ2-4 and V is TRBV5-4; D may match TRBD1 or TRBD2 (5 bases each). This CDR3 comprises 14 residues. The germline V gene has CDR1 SGHNT and CDR2 YYREEE (reference sequence). With 4 bases removed from V and 2 bases from J, the gap between germline ends came to 10 bases. DNA for the CDR3: TGTGCCAGCAGCGCATGGGGGTCCAAAAACATTCAGTACTTC. It is translated as CASSAWGSKNIQYF. The full variable domain, with the rest looked up from reference TRBV5-4 and TRBJ2-4, is ETGVTQSPTHLIKTRGQQVTLRCSSQSGHNTVSWYQQALGQGPQFIFQYYREEENGRGNFPPRFSGLQFPNYSSELNVNALELDDSALYLCASSAWGSKNIQYFGAGTRLSVL.

The chain combines TRBV28 with TRBJ2-2, with TRBD1 matching over 9 bases. Unmatched junction bases numbered 5, after V lost 3 bases and J lost 0 bases. This CDR3 contains 17 residues. From germline, CDR1 is MDHEN and CDR2 SYDVKM. CDR3 loop: CASSFRRTGANTGELFF. CDR3 in DNA: TGTGCCAGCAGTTTCCGCAGGACAGGGGCGAACACCGGGGAGCTGTTTTTT. The complete variable domain, with remaining parts taken from reference TRBV28 and TRBJ2-2, reads DVKVTQSSRYLVKRTGEKVFLECVQDMDHENMFWYRQDPGLGLRLIYFSYDVKMKEKGDIPEGYSVSREKKERFSLILESASTNQTSMYLCASSFRRTGANTGELFFGEGSRLTVL.

This clonotype was found many times. The J gene is TRBJ1-6, the V gene TRBV25-1; D uncertain. CDR3 length: 16 residues. Germline V gene sequence: CDR1 MGHDK, CDR2 SYGVNS. The germline V and J ends were trimmed by 3 bases and 5 bases, with 14 bases remaining between them. The CDR3 loop is CASSESPRWDNSPLHF. As DNA, the CDR3 is TGTGCCAGCAGTGAGTCTCCCAGGTGGGATAATTCACCCCTCCACTTT. The full variable domain, its missing parts supplied by reference TRBV25-1 and TRBJ1-6, is EADIYQTPRYLVIGTGKKITLECSQTMGHDKMYWYQQDPGMELHLIHYSYGVNSTEKGDLSSESTVSRIRTEHFPLTLESARPSHTSQYLCASSESPRWDNSPLHFGNGTRLTVT.

As to this clonotype: A much larger clone differs by one base, so this may be a read error. The chain uses TRBV2 and TRBJ2-3; D is undetermined. From germline, CDR1 is SNHLY and CDR2 FYNNEI. The CDR3 spans 14 residues. V was shortened by 4 bases and J by 2 bases, with 10 bases between the two germline ends. The CDR3: CASSGLVSTDTQYF. Here the CDR3 DNA reads TGTGCCAGCAGTGGTCTAGTTTCCACAGATACGCAGTATTTT.

This clonotype has at least ten counts. The chain uses TRBV12-3 or TRBV12-4 and TRBJ2-1; 11 bases align to TRBD2. The V gene end was trimmed by 1 base and the J gene end by 4 bases; junction bases not matched to a gene: 6. CDR3 length: 17 residues. The CDR3 nucleotides are TGTGCCAGCAGTTTAGTCCTAGCGGGGGGAAGGTACAATGAGCAGTTCTTC. It is translated as CASSLVLAGGRYNEQFF.

The CDR3 coding sequence is TGTGCCAGCAGCTTAGTTTCGGGGGCTGAGGGCTATGGCTACACCTTC. Amino acids: CASSLVSGAEGYGYTF. The chain has TRBV7-2 and TRBJ1-2, with D possibly TRBD1 on 6 matching bases. CDR1 and CDR2 from the germline V gene are SGHTA and FQGNSA. With 1 base removed from V and 4 bases from J, the gap between germline ends came to 16 bases. This CDR3 comprises 16 residues.

This clonotype was seen a handful of times. The chain has TRBV5-1 and TRBJ2-2; 8 bases agree with TRBD2. Germline-derived CDR1 and CDR2 are SGHRS and YFSETQ. V lost 1 base to trimming and J lost 6 bases; unmatched junction nucleotides: 5. The CDR3 is made up of 15 amino acids. The CDR3 here is CASSLSAAGAGELFF. CDR3 coding DNA: TGCGCCAGCAGCTTGTCGGCAGCGGGGGCCGGGGAGCTGTTTTTT.

This clonotype was observed a few times. The V call is TRBV29-1, the J call TRBJ2-1; 9 bases fit TRBD2. J was trimmed by 3 bases and V by 6 bases; bases with no gene match: 6. The germline V gene encodes CDR1 SQVTM and CDR2 ANQGSEA. The CDR3 contains 14 residues. The CDR3 nucleotides are TGCAGCGTCCGTTCGACTAGCGGCTACAATGAGCAGTTCTTC. It codes for CSVRSTSGYNEQFF.

This clonotype was detected only a few times. The V gene is TRBV10-3, the J gene TRBJ2-3; weak D call: TRBD2 (6 bases). CDR1 and CDR2 from the germline V gene are ENHRY and SYGVKD. Between the trimmed V and J ends, which lost 10 bases and 2 bases, there was a span of 16 bases. This CDR3 is built from 14 residues. The CDR3 loop is CATSGRVYTDTQYF. CDR3 DNA: TGTGCCACAAGCGGGCGGGTTTACACAGATACGCAGTATTTT.

The table lists this clonotype with a few counts. The CDR3 DNA follows: TGCGCCAGCAGGGTAACGGGGGGCACTGAAGCTTTCTTT. Translated: CASRVTGGTEAFF. This rearrangement joins TRBV5-1 to TRBJ1-1; D might be TRBD1 (5 bases). There are 13 residues in the CDR3. Germline V gene lookup returns CDR1 SGHRS and CDR2 YFSETQ. V lost 5 bases to trimming and J lost 4 bases, with 12 bases between them. Looking up the rest from reference TRBV5-1 and TRBJ1-1 gives the full variable domain: KAGVTQTPRYLIKTRGQQVTLSCSPISGHRSVSWYQQTPGQGLQFLFEYFSETQRNKGNFPGRFSGRQFSNSRSEMNVSTLELGDSALYLCASRVTGGTEAFFGQGTRLTVV.

This chain links TRBV29-1 with TRBJ2-7; 7 nucleotides match TRBD1. CDR3 length: 12 residues. CDR1 SQVTM and CDR2 ANQGSEA come from the germline V gene. J gave up 2 bases and V 4 bases, and 2 bases lay outside the gene matches. CDR3 DNA sequence: TGCAGCGTTGCACAGGGGCCCTACGAGCAGTACTTC. This codes for CSVAQGPYEQYF.

This clonotype was counted only a few times. The V and J genes are TRBV7-9 and TRBJ1-1, with D possibly TRBD1 on 5 matching bases. Germline CDR1 reads SEHNR; CDR2 reads FQNEAQ (reference sequence). Deletions cut 1 base from V and 8 bases from J, with 14 bases between. This CDR3 contains 14 residues. The CDR3 nucleotides read TGTGCCAGCAGCTTAGATTGGGGACGGGAAGAAGCTTTCTTT. Translated: CASSLDWGREEAFF.

This clonotype has more than one count but fewer than ten. The chain couples TRBV5-1 to TRBJ2-2; TRBD1 might be the D (5 bases). V dropped 1 base and J dropped 1 base, with 11 bases sitting between them. This CDR3 has 16 residues. In germline, CDR1 is SGHRS, CDR2 YFSETQ. As DNA, the CDR3 is TGCGCCAGCAGCTTGCTGGGGCCTGGGAACACCGGGGAGCTGTTTTTT. The encoded protein is CASSLLGPGNTGELFF.